This entry describes one T cell receptor (beta chain). The antigen remains undetermined. The sample comes from a study of T cells in Graves' hyperthyroidism and ophthalmopathy. Study-level results: The model foresaw ophthalmopathy a median roughly 6 months prior to onset. Within blood appeared most thyroid clonotypes that had expanded above 0.001.

Amplified TCR beta CDR3 regions derived from RNA transcripts. First-round RT-PCR targeting the TCR CDR3 was performed with the HTBI primer set. TCRdb reprocessed the multiplex PCR reads with MiXCR, giving one entry per CDR3 protein. The sample gives 530,000 or so distinct CDR3 sequences, just over 45% of which show up once; about 7.8% is in the top ten. Stable hyperthyroidism: no ophthalmopathy progression over 18 months of follow-up. Uncontrolled infection, other autoimmune disease, pregnancy or lactation led to exclusion. V was pared by 0 bases and J by 5 bases, with 9 bases of the junction left unmatched. The CDR3 is 16 amino acids. The germline V gene encodes CDR1 LGHDT and CDR2 YNNKEL (reference sequence).

Sample: peripheral blood or thyroid tissue (not recorded which). This clonotype originated in a woman aged 18-35 years with Graves' hyperthyroidism. The chain couples TRBV3-1 to TRBJ2-7, with 8 bases matching TRBD1. This chain's CDR3 is CASSQEGAGGADEQYF. As DNA, the CDR3 is TGTGCCAGCAGCCAAGAGGGTGCAGGGGGCGCGGACGAGCAGTACTTC.